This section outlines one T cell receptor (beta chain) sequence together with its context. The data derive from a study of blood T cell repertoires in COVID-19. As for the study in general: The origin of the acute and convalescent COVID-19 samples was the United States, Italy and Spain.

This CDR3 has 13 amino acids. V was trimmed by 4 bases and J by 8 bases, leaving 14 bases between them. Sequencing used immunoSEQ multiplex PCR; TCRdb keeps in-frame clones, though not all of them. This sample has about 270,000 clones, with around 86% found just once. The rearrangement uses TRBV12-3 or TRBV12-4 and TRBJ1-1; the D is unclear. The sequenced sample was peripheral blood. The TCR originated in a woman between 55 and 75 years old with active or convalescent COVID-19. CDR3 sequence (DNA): TGTGCCAGCAGTTCTTTAGCGAGCACGGAAGCTTTCTTT. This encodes CASSSLASTEAFF.